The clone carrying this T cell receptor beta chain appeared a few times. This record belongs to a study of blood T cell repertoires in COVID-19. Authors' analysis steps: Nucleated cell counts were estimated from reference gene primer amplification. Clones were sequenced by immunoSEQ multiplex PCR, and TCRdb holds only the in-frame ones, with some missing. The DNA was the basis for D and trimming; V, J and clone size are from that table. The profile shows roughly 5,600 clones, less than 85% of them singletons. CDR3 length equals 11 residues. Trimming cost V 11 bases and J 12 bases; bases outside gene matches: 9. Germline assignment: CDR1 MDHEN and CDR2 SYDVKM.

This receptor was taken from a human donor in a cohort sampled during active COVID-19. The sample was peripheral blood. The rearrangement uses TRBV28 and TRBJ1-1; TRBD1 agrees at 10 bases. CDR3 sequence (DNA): TGTGCCGGCTCGGGACAGGGGAGTACTTTCTTT. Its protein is CAGSGQGSTFF. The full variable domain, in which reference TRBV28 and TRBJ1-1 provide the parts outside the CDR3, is DVKVTQSSRYLVKRTGEKVFLECVQDMDHENMFWYRQDPGLGLRLIYFSYDVKMKEKGDIPEGYSVSREKKERFSLILESASTNQTSMYLCAGSGQGSTFFGQGTRLTVV.